This T cell receptor beta chain was captured by sequencing in a study of Ad26.COV2.S vaccination and SARS-CoV-2 variants. Study at large: Participants got Ad26.COV2.S intramuscularly, once or twice 56 days apart.

Sequencing used immunoSEQ multiplex PCR; TCRdb keeps in-frame clones, though not all of them. The sample holds around 240,000 clones, over 75% seen once. The treatment was: roughly 20 received Ad26.COV2.S at low or high dose, single or two shots; about 5 received placebo; per-sample allocation not given. All samples were drawn on day 63, counting from the first vaccine or placebo injection. The germline V gene has CDR1 SGHTA and CDR2 FQGTGA. The CDR3 sequence is 14 residues long. Trimming took 4 bases from V and 5 from J, leaving 14 bases between them. The clonotype originates from a person aged 18-65 years who received the Ad26.COV2.S COVID-19 vaccine or a placebo. Here the sequenced sample was peripheral blood, taken in a trial of Ad26.COV2.S vaccine versus placebo. This chain links TRBV7-3 with TRBJ2-5, with D possibly being TRBD2 (5 bases). CDR3 in amino acids: CASSSGPTGETQYF. CDR3 nucleotide sequence: TGTGCCAGCAGCTCCGGTCCCACGGGGGAGACCCAGTACTTC.